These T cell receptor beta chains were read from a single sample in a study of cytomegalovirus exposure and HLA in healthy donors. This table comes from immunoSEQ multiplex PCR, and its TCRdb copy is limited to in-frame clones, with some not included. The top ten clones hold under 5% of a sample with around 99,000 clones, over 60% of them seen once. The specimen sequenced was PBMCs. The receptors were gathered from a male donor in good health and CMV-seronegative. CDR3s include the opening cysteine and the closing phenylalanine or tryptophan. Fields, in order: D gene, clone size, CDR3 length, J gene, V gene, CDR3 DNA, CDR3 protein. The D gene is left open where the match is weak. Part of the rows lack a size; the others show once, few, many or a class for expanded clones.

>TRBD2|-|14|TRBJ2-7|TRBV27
TGTGCCAGCAGTGCCGGGACTAAGGGGTACGAGCAGTACTTC
CASSAGTKGYEQYF
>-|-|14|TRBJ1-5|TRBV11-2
TGTGCCAGCAGCCCCGTGGAGGGTCATCAGCCCCAGCATTTT
CASSPVEGHQPQHF
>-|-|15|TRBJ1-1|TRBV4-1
TGCGCCAGCAGCCAAGCTGGGACACGGAACACTGAAGCTTTCTTT
CASSQAGTRNTEAFF
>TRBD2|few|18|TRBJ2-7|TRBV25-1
TGTGCCAGCAGTGAAGCCGGACTAGCGGGAGGTCTGCCATACGAGCAGTACTTC
CASSEAGLAGGLPYEQYF
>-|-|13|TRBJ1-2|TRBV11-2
TGTGCCAGCAGCTACAGACCGGTCTATGGCTACACCTTC
CASSYRPVYGYTF
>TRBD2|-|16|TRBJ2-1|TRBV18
TGTGCCAGCTCACGGGCAGCGGGAGGGGATAACAATGAGCAGTTCTTC
CASSRAAGGDNNEQFF
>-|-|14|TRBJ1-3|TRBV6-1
TGTGCCACCCTAGTAGGGGCGCCTGGAAACACCATATATTTT
CATLVGAPGNTIYF
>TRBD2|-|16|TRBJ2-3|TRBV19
TGTGCCAGTAGTATAAAGGCTAGCGGGGGCACAGATACGCAGTATTTT
CASSIKASGGTDTQYF
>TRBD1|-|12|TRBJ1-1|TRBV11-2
TGTGCCAGCAGCCGGACAGGGACCGAAGCTTTCTTT
CASSRTGTEAFF
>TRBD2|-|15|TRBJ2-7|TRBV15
TGTGCCACCAGCCGAGGACTAGCGGGAGCCTACGAGCAGTACTTC
CATSRGLAGAYEQYF
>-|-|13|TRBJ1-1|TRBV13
TGTGCCACCCCTGGGCCTACGAACACTGAAGCTTTCTTT
CATPGPTNTEAFF
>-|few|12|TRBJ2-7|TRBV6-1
TGTGCCAGCAGTTCGCTAACCTACGAGCAGTACTTC
CASSSLTYEQYF
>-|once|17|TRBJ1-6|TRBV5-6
TGTGCCAGCAGCTTGGTAGCAGGGGCCCTTCAAAATTCACCCCTCCACTTT
CASSLVAGALQNSPLHF
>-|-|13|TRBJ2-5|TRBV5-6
TGTGCCAGCAGCTTGGTGAGTGAAGAGACCCAGTACTTC
CASSLVSEETQYF
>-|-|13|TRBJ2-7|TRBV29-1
TGCAGCGTTGTTCAGGCGATTTCCTACGAGCAGTACTTC
CSVVQAISYEQYF
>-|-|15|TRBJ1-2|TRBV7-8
TGTGCCAGCAGCTTCCTCAGGTTCTCGAAAGATGGCTACACCTTC
CASSFLRFSKDGYTF
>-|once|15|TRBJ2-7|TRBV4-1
TGCGCCAGCAGCCAAGTGTCCGGGGAGACCTACGAGCAGTACTTC
CASSQVSGETYEQYF
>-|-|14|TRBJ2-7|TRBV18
TGTGCCAGCTCCCCCGGGGGAGCGACGGCCGAGCAGTACTTC
CASSPGGATAEQYF
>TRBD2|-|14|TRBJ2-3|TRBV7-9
TGTGCCAGCAGCTTCAGTGAGACTAGCCAAGTGCAGTATTTT
CASSFSETSQVQYF
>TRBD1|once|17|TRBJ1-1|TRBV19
TGTGCCAGTAGTACTTCCGGGACAGGGGCCTTAAACACTGAAGCTTTCTTT
CASSTSGTGALNTEAFF
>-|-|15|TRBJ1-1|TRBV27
TGTGCCAGCAGTTTAATGTTTAACATGAACACTGAAGCTTTCTTT
CASSLMFNMNTEAFF
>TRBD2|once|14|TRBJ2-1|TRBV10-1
TGCGCCAGCTCTAGCGGGAGTACCTACAATGAGCAGTTCTTC
CASSSGSTYNEQFF
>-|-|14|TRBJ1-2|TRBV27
TGTGCCAGCAGTTTATCAGGGGGTATATATGGCTACACCTTC
CASSLSGGIYGYTF
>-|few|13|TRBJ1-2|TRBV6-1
TGTGCCAGCAGTGAAACACAGAACTATGGCTACACCTTC
CASSETQNYGYTF
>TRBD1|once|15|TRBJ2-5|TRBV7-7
TGTGCCAGCAGCTTGCACAGGGGACACCAAGAGACCCAGTACTTC
CASSLHRGHQETQYF
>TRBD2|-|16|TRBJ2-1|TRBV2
TGTGCCAGCAGTGCCCCCGGGACTAGCGCTATCAATGAGCAGTTCTTC
CASSAPGTSAINEQFF
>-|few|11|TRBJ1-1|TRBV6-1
TGTGCCAGCAGTGGAATAGCTGAAGCTTTCTTT
CASSGIAEAFF
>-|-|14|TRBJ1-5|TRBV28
TGTGCCAGTAGCCAGGGCGGTAGCAATCAGCCCCAGCATTTT
CASSQGGSNQPQHF
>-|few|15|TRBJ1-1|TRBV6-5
TGTGCCAGCAGTTTATTAGACACTCAGAACACTGAAGCTTTCTTT
CASSLLDTQNTEAFF
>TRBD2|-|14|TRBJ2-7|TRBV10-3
TGTGCCATCAGCTTATTAGCGGGAGTCCACGAGCAGTACTTC
CAISLLAGVHEQYF
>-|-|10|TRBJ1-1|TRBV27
TGTGCCAGCATCGGCACTGAAGCTTTCTTT
CASIGTEAFF
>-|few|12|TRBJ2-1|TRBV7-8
TGTGCCAGCAGCAACCCCGGGACTGGGCAGTTCTTC
CASSNPGTGQFF
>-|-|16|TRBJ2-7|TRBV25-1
TGTGCCAGCAGTGAAACCCTCGGAGGGTACCGATACGAGCAGTACTTC
CASSETLGGYRYEQYF
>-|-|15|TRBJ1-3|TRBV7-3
TGTGCCAGCAGCCAGACAGGCGACTCTGGAAACACCATATATTTT
CASSQTGDSGNTIYF
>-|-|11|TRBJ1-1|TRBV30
TGTGCCTGGAGCTGGGGGGGTGAAGCTTTCTTT
CAWSWGGEAFF
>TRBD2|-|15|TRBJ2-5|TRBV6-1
TGTGCCAGCAGTGAAGCTAGCGGGAGCCAAGAGACCCAGTACTTC
CASSEASGSQETQYF
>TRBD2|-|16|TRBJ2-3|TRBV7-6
TGTGCCAGCAGCTTAGTTGGCGGGAGTAAGACAGATACGCAGTATTTT
CASSLVGGSKTDTQYF
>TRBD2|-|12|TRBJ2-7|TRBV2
TGTGCCAGCAGTAAGACTAGCATAGAGCAGTACTTC
CASSKTSIEQYF
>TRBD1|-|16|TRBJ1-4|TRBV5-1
TGCGCCAGCAGCGGCGGGACAGGGGTCACTAATGAAAAACTGTTTTTT
CASSGGTGVTNEKLFF
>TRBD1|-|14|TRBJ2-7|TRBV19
TGTGCCAGTAAGTCTAGGGACAGCTCCTACGAGCAGTACTTC
CASKSRDSSYEQYF
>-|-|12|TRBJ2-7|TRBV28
TGTGCCAGCAGTTTTGAGACCTACGAGCAGTACTTC
CASSFETYEQYF
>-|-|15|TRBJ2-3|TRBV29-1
TGCAGCGTGAGGCTGGGGGCGCGGACATCAGCTACGCAGTATTTT
CSVRLGARTSATQYF
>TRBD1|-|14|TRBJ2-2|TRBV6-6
TGTGCCAGTAGACAGGGGAGAAACACCGGGGAGCTGTTTTTT
CASRQGRNTGELFF
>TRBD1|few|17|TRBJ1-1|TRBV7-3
TGTGCCAGCAGCTTAATGGCAGGGGGCAGTGGTGGCACTGAAGCTTTCTTT
CASSLMAGGSGGTEAFF
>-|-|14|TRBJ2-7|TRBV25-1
TGTGCCAGCAGTGAGACAGGTGGTATCGACGAGCAGTACTTC
CASSETGGIDEQYF
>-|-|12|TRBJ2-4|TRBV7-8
TGTGCCAGCAGCCTCTCCGGGAACATTCAGTACTTC
CASSLSGNIQYF
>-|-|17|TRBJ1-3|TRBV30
TGTGCCTGGAGTGTTATTAGGGGGAGATCCTCTGGAAACACCATATATTTT
CAWSVIRGRSSGNTIYF
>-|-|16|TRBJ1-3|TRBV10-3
TGTGCCATCAGGGACCTTGGATGGGGCGCTGGAAACACCATATATTTT
CAIRDLGWGAGNTIYF
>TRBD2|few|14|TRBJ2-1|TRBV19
TGTGCCAGTAAACTAGCGGGAGTCTACAATGAGCAGTTCTTC
CASKLAGVYNEQFF
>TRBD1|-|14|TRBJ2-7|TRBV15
TGTGCCACCAGCACTAAGACAGGGACATCCGAGCAGTACTTC
CATSTKTGTSEQYF
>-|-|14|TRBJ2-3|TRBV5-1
TGCGCCAGCAGTGAGATGAGGGCCACAGATACGCAGTATTTT
CASSEMRATDTQYF
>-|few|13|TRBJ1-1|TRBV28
TGTGCCAGCAGTTTTCTCCCGAACACTGAAGCTTTCTTT
CASSFLPNTEAFF
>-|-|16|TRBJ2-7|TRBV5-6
TGTGCCAGCAGCTCAACCGGGGGATTAAGCTCCTACGAGCAGTACTTC
CASSSTGGLSSYEQYF
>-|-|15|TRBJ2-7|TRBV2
TGTGCCAGCAAGAATGAGAGGGCTAGCCCCTACGAGCAGTACTTC
CASKNERASPYEQYF